What follows are 4 T cell receptor beta chains derived from one specimen sequenced in a study of cytomegalovirus exposure and HLA in healthy donors. With 60 Vbeta and 13 Jbeta primers, the PCR was carried out. Some clones are missing from TCRdb's copy, which holds only in-frame ones; the method was immunoSEQ multiplex PCR. The repertoire holds nearly 110,000 clones, 65% to 80% seen once, with 3.5% to 4% in the top ten. Sequenced material: PBMCs. These receptors were obtained from a man in his fifties or sixties in good health and CMV-seronegative.

The chain recombines TRBV6-5 with TRBJ1-1; D not resolved. The germline gives CDR1 MNHEY, CDR2 SVGAGI. CDR3 length equals 14 residues. Deletions cut 6 bases from V and 5 bases from J, with 16 bases between. CDR3 protein: CASRSPADSTEAFF. For the CDR3, the DNA is TGTGCCAGCAGATCCCCCGCGGACTCGACTGAAGCTTTCTTT.

The chain carries TRBV2 and TRBJ1-1, with a possible D match to TRBD1 (5 bases). The CDR3 length is 13 residues. Germline loops: CDR1 SNHLY, CDR2 FYNNEI. Between the trimmed V and J ends, which lost 5 bases and 0 bases, there was a span of 7 bases. The CDR3 region is CASSNRMNTEAFF. In DNA, the CDR3 is TGTGCCAGCAGTAACAGGATGAACACTGAAGCTTTCTTT.

The chain links TRBV7-9 to TRBJ1-1; D ambiguous. Trimming shortened V by 1 base and J by 2 bases, and 5 bases separated the two germline ends. Germline V gene lookup returns CDR1 SEHNR and CDR2 FQNEAQ (reference sequence). This CDR3 contains 13 residues. DNA for the CDR3: TGTGCCAGCAGCTTAGTTTTAAACACTGAAGCTTTCTTT. It translates to CASSLVLNTEAFF.

V is TRBV9 and J is TRBJ1-3; unclear D gene. V lost 4 bases, J lost 0 bases, and 11 bases lay in between. CDR3 length: 15 amino acids. The V gene's germline CDR1 is SGDLS and CDR2 YYNGEE. The CDR3 sequence: CASSSRLSSGNTIYF. DNA for the CDR3: TGTGCCAGCAGCTCCCGTCTGAGCTCTGGAAACACCATATATTTT.